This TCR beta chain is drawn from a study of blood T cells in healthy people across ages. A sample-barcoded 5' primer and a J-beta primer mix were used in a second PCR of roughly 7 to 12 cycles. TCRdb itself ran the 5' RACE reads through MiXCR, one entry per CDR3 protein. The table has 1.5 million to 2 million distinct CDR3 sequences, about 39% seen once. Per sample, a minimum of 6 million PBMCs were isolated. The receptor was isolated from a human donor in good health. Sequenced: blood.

The CDR3 nucleotides are TGTGCCAGCAGTTACTGGTCAAAGGGAAGGACTGAAGCTTTCTTT. This gives the protein CASSYWSKGRTEAFF. V is TRBV6-5 and J is TRBJ1-1; D unresolved. The CDR3 loop spans 15 amino acids. V was clipped by 1 base and J by 5 bases, with 14 bases between them. Germline assignment: CDR1 MNHEY and CDR2 SVGAGI.